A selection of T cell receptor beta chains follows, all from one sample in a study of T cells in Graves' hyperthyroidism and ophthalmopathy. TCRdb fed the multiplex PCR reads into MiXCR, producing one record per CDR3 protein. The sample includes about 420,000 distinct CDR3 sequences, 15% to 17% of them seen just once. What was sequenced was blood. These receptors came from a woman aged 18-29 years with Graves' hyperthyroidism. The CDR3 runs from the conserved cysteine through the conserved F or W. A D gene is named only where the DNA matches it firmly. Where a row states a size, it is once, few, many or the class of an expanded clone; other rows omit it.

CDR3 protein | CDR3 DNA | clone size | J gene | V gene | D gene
CASSQDNREVYDGYTF | TGCGCCAGCAGCCAAGATAACAGGGAAGTTTACGATGGCTACACCTTC | many | TRBJ1-2 | TRBV4-1 | -
CASSGRTSSGNTIYF | TGCGCCAGCAGCGGTAGAACCAGCTCTGGAAACACCATATATTTT | - | TRBJ1-3 | TRBV4-1 | -
CASSDRRGDTQYF | TGTGCCAGCAGTGATAGGCGAGGAGATACGCAGTATTTT | many | TRBJ2-3 | TRBV2 | -
CASSIGTRGGETQYF | TGTGCCAGCAGCATCGGGACTAGGGGAGGGGAGACCCAGTACTTC | many | TRBJ2-5 | TRBV13 | TRBD2
CASSPESYNEQFF | TGTGCCAGCAGTCCGGAGTCCTACAATGAGCAGTTCTTC | many | TRBJ2-1 | TRBV27 | -
CASSVDRGESDGYTF | TGTGCCAGCAGCGTAGATCGGGGAGAGAGCGATGGCTACACCTTC | - | TRBJ1-2 | TRBV9 | -
CASSGDRGAKNIQYF | TGTGCCAGCAGCGGGGACAGGGGTGCCAAAAACATTCAGTACTTC | - | TRBJ2-4 | TRBV7-9 | TRBD1
CASSLAYRDTDTQYF | TGTGCCAGCAGCTTAGCCTACAGGGACACAGATACGCAGTATTTT | many | TRBJ2-3 | TRBV7-9 | -
CSARVGTGGHNEQFF | TGCAGTGCTAGAGTTGGGACAGGGGGCCATAATGAGCAGTTCTTC | - | TRBJ2-1 | TRBV20-1 | TRBD1
CASSGRGSGGYEQYF | TGTGCCAGTAGTGGGAGGGGCTCAGGGGGCTACGAGCAGTACTTC | - | TRBJ2-7 | TRBV19 | -
CASSPDGNTYEQYF | TGTGCCAGCAGCCCTGACGGGAACACCTACGAGCAGTACTTC | few | TRBJ2-7 | TRBV6-1 | -
CASSLFLAGRNEQFF | TGTGCCAGCAGTTTATTCCTAGCGGGGAGGAATGAGCAGTTCTTC | - | TRBJ2-1 | TRBV27 | TRBD2
CASSNRGFSPLHF | TGTGCCAGCAGTAACAGGGGATTCTCACCCCTCCACTTT | many | TRBJ1-6 | TRBV6-1 | TRBD1
CAISESEGIGYTF | TGTGCCATCAGTGAGTCGGAAGGGATTGGCTACACCTTC | few | TRBJ1-2 | TRBV10-3 | -
CASSLVTGDHEQYF | TGTGCCAGCTCACTAGTGACAGGGGACCACGAGCAGTACTTC | many | TRBJ2-7 | TRBV18 | TRBD1
CASSWTGEGQPQHF | TGTGCCAGCAGTTGGACCGGGGAGGGCCAGCCCCAGCATTTT | few | TRBJ1-5 | TRBV28 | -
CAWARSTGELFF | TGTGCCTGGGCAAGGAGTACCGGGGAGCTGTTTTTT | many | TRBJ2-2 | TRBV30 | -
CASSLASDYGYTF | TGCGCCAGCAGCTTGGCGTCTGACTATGGCTACACCTTC | many | TRBJ1-2 | TRBV5-1 | -
CASSFQGDNQPQHF | TGTGCCAGCAGCTTCCAGGGGGACAATCAGCCCCAGCATTTT | many | TRBJ1-5 | TRBV6-1 | TRBD1
CASSPGQGPFNQPQHF | TGTGCCAGCAGCCCTGGCCAAGGGCCCTTCAATCAGCCCCAGCATTTT | - | TRBJ1-5 | TRBV7-9 | -
CASSLGHAVSSEQFF | TGTGCCAGTAGCCTGGGACACGCCGTTTCGAGTGAGCAGTTCTTC | - | TRBJ2-1 | TRBV19 | -
CAISERGRENIQYF | TGTGCCATCAGTGAGAGGGGGCGCGAAAACATTCAGTACTTC | - | TRBJ2-4 | TRBV10-3 | TRBD1
CASSLTGGRNEQFF | TGTGCCAGCAGTTTAACGGGGGGGAGGAATGAGCAGTTCTTC | many | TRBJ2-1 | TRBV12-3/TRBV12-4 | TRBD2
CASSLLSADTQYF | TGTGCCAGCAGTTTACTGTCGGCAGATACGCAGTATTTT | many | TRBJ2-3 | TRBV27 | -
CASSFTDNEKLFF | TGCGCCAGCAGCTTTACAGATAATGAAAAACTGTTTTTT | - | TRBJ1-4 | TRBV10-2 | -
CASSHGGAGSPLHF | TGCGCCAGCAGCCACGGGGGAGCCGGGTCACCCCTCCACTTT | few | TRBJ1-6 | TRBV4-1 | -